One sample yielded the 10 T cell receptor beta chains listed below, sequenced in a study of siplizumab effects on memory and regulatory T cells. Only in-frame clones appear in the TCRdb table, and some are missing; sequencing was by immunoSEQ multiplex PCR. The sample gives roughly 100,000 clones, roughly 93% of which show up once; 6.5% is in the top ten. Sequencing was carried out using CD8+ T cells sorted from blood. These TCRs come from a human donor in good health.

The chain employs TRBV2 and TRBJ1-1, with D unclear. Looked up from germline, CDR1 is SNHLY and CDR2 is FYNNEI. Trimming cost V 6 bases and J 1 base, with 12 bases left between them. This CDR3 contains 14 residues. The DNA of the CDR3 is TGTGCCAGCAGACTTCAGGACGGGAACACTGAAGCTTTCTTT. This sequence encodes CASRLQDGNTEAFF.

In nucleotides, the CDR3 is TGTGCCAGCAGCTTGGCGTCAGGGGATGAAAAACTGTTTTTT. Translating gives CASSLASGDEKLFF. The V gene is TRBV5-5, the J gene TRBJ1-4, with a tentative D call TRBD1 (6 bases). Germline loops: CDR1 SGHKS, CDR2 YYEKEE (reference sequence). Trimming left V 0 bases short and J 6 bases short, with 9 bases between. This CDR3 is built from 14 residues.

The chain recombines TRBV4-1 with TRBJ2-7; D remains ambiguous. This CDR3 is built from 15 residues. The V end lost 4 bases, the J end lost 0 bases, and 13 bases lay between the germline ends. Germline V gene data show CDR1 as MGHRA and CDR2 as YSYEKL. The DNA for the CDR3 is TGCGCCAGCAGCCCCGTTGGTATCAGCTCCTACGAGCAGTACTTC. This encodes CASSPVGISSYEQYF.

This rearrangement joins TRBV9 to TRBJ2-3; D is uncertain. This CDR3 region has 12 residues. Germline CDR1 and CDR2: SGDLS and YYNGEE. V lost 4 bases, J lost 4 bases, and 7 bases lay in between. For the CDR3, the DNA is TGTGCCAGCAGCCCTGAAGCAGATACGCAGTATTTT. It encodes CASSPEADTQYF.

The chain is built from TRBV9 and TRBJ2-6; TRBD2 might be the D (5 bases). The CDR3 runs 17 residues. With 0 bases removed from V and 0 bases from J, the gap between germline ends came to 10 bases. Germline V CDR1 and CDR2: SGDLS, YYNGEE. The CDR3 DNA reads as TGTGCCAGCAGCGTAGAGGGCGGACTCTCTGGGGCCAACGTCCTGACTTTC. Its translation is CASSVEGGLSGANVLTF. The entire variable domain, with the rest obtained from reference TRBV9 and TRBJ2-6, is as follows: DSGVTQTPKHLITATGQRVTLRCSPRSGDLSVYWYQQSLDQGLQFLIQYYNGEERAKGNILERFSAQQFPDLHSELNLSSLELGDSALYFCASSVEGGLSGANVLTFGAGSRLTVL.

The gene calls are TRBV9 and TRBJ2-3; the D is unclear. V lost 0 bases to trimming and J lost 8 bases, with 10 bases between them. The CDR3 is 13 residues long. Germline V gene sequence: CDR1 SGDLS, CDR2 YYNGEE. In DNA, the CDR3 is TGTGCCAGCAGCGTAGACCGACACCCTACGCAGTATTTT. Translation gives CASSVDRHPTQYF.

The V call is TRBV5-8, the J call TRBJ2-1, with D possibly TRBD2 on 6 matching bases. Germline CDR1 and CDR2: SGHTS and YDEGEE. The V and J ends lost 4 bases and 0 bases respectively, with 20 bases between them. The CDR3 is 18 amino acids. The CDR3 nucleotides are TGTGCCAGCAGCGTCGCGAGTAGCGGAGGTTACTCCTACAATGAGCAGTTCTTC. It specifies CASSVASSGGYSYNEQFF.

The rearrangement uses TRBV5-6 and TRBJ2-3; no firm D call. V lost 2 bases and J 0 bases, leaving 10 bases between the germline ends. The CDR3 is made up of 15 amino acids. Germline lookup yields CDR1 SGHDT and CDR2 YYEEEE. CDR3 sequence: CASSLGTASTDTQYF. Here the CDR3 DNA reads TGTGCCAGCAGCTTAGGCACCGCTAGCACAGATACGCAGTATTTT.

The gene calls are TRBV29-1 and TRBJ2-5; no clear D gene. The CDR3 is 14 amino acids. Germline V gives CDR1 SQVTM, CDR2 ANQGSEA. V lost 4 bases and J 1 base, leaving 13 bases between the germline ends. CDR3 amino acids: CSVGPEEAQETQYF. CDR3 nucleotides: TGCAGCGTTGGGCCCGAAGAGGCCCAAGAGACCCAGTACTTC.

The rearrangement uses TRBV2 and TRBJ1-2; 8 nucleotides match TRBD1. The V gene's germline CDR1 is SNHLY and CDR2 FYNNEI. The CDR3 covers 13 residues. The V gene end was trimmed by 8 bases and the J gene end by 5 bases; junction bases not matched to a gene: 7. The CDR3 spells CASLDRALYGYTF. In DNA, the CDR3 is TGTGCCAGCTTGGACAGGGCTCTATATGGCTACACCTTC.